The 5 T cell receptor beta chains presented below share a single source sample, sequenced in a study of control samples from healthy donors and cancer patients. This table comes from immunoSEQ multiplex PCR, and its TCRdb copy is limited to in-frame clones, with some not included. The sample holds over 85,000 clones; around nine tenths are singletons and the top ten take roughly 3.7%. The sample was PBMCs. These receptors all come from an older woman with lung cancer.

V is TRBV5-1 and J is TRBJ1-3; TRBD1 is a possible D gene (5 bases). Germline V lookup: CDR1 SGHRS, CDR2 YFSETQ. V lost 0 bases and J 4 bases, leaving 11 bases between the germline ends. The CDR3 spans 15 residues. CDR3 sequence: CASSLGDLRGNTIYF. The CDR3 DNA sequence: TGCGCCAGCAGCTTGGGGGACCTCAGAGGAAACACCATATATTTT.

The chain carries TRBV7-8 and TRBJ1-5; D remains unclear. Per germline, CDR1 SGHVS and CDR2 FQNEAQ. Trimming pared 5 bases from V and 11 bases from J, leaving 16 bases between. This CDR3 is built from 13 residues. CDR3 loop: CASSPDPQRTQHF. In DNA form, the CDR3 reads TGTGCCAGCAGCCCGGACCCTCAGAGGACCCAGCATTTT.

This clone was seen a handful of times. The chain is built from TRBV30 and TRBJ1-1; D is perhaps TRBD1 (5 bases). Germline-derived CDR1 and CDR2 are GTSNPN and SVGIG (reference sequence). The CDR3 consists of 12 residues. The V end lost 4 bases, the J end lost 4 bases, and 10 bases lay between the germline ends. The CDR3 DNA follows: TGTGCCTGGATTTGGGGACTCACTGAAGCTTTCTTT. Amino acids: CAWIWGLTEAFF.

The chain carries TRBV29-1 and TRBJ1-4, with 9 bases fitting TRBD1. Germline CDR1 and CDR2: SQVTM and ANQGSEA. J gave up 7 bases and V 1 base, and 7 bases lay outside the gene matches. This CDR3 region has 15 residues. CDR3 coding DNA: TGCAGCGTTGAAGCATCCTCGGGACAGGGTGAAAAACTGTTTTTT. Encoded protein: CSVEASSGQGEKLFF. Filled out from reference TRBV29-1 and TRBJ1-4, the complete variable domain reads SAVISQKPSRDICQRGTSLTIQCQVDSQVTMMFWYRQQPGQSLTLIATANQGSEATYESGFVIDKFPISRPNLTFSTLTVSNMSPEDSSIYLCSVEASSGQGEKLFFGSGTQLSVL.

The chain has TRBV7-9 and TRBJ1-2; no clear D gene. The CDR3 contains 14 residues. Looked up from germline, CDR1 is SEHNR and CDR2 is FQNEAQ (reference sequence). The ends were cut back, 5 bases at V and 4 bases at J, with 14 bases in the middle. CDR3 amino acids: CASSTESLSYGYTF. The CDR3, as DNA: TGTGCCAGCAGCACAGAATCCCTCTCCTATGGCTACACCTTC.